The sequence of this T cell receptor (beta chain) was determined in a study of blood T cell repertoires in COVID-19. Background on the study: Collection of acute and convalescent COVID-19 samples took place in the United States, Italy and Spain. Sources were T cells, B-cell-depleted T cells, or PBMCs; the material itself was cDNA or gDNA.

Per the original methods: Nucleated cell number was recorded as an estimate derived from reference gene primer amplification. Data came from immunoSEQ multiplex PCR; TCRdb stores just in-frame clones and leaves some out. The V and J calls and clone size come from that table; D and trimming were worked out from the DNA. The sample shows some 220,000 clones, about 84% of them seen only once. The CDR3 totals 14 residues. Germline V gives CDR1 SGHNT, CDR2 YENEEA. Trimming removed 5 bases at V and 1 base at J, with 11 bases between. Sequences were obtained from peripheral blood. J is TRBJ1-1 and V is TRBV11-3, with D perhaps TRBD1 (5 bases). The clonotype comes from a human donor in a cohort sampled during active COVID-19. The CDR3 DNA reads as TGTGCCAGCAGCCCTCGGGGGGGGAACACTGAAGCTTTCTTT. This codes for CASSPRGGNTEAFF.